A selection of T cell receptor beta chains follows, all from one sample in a study of blood T cell repertoires in COVID-19. Here immunoSEQ multiplex PCR was the method, and the copy in TCRdb shows in-frame clones only, minus some. The repertoire holds 150,000 to 200,000 clones, with roughly 85% as singletons. The source material was PBMCs or T cells enriched from blood (not recorded which). The receptor set was obtained from a woman aged 18-29 years who had recovered from COVID-19. CDR3s include the opening cysteine and the closing phenylalanine or tryptophan. D genes are given only for firm matches. Some rows mark clone size as missing; the rest say once, few, many or name a class of expanded clone.

cdr3_length clone_size j_call v_call d_call cdr3_aa cdr3_nt
14 . TRBJ1-2 TRBV6-2/TRBV6-3 TRBD1 CASSYGTGLPGYTF TGTGCCAGCAGTTACGGGACAGGGCTCCCTGGCTACACCTTC
16 . TRBJ1-3 TRBV4-2 . CASSQREGVTGNTIYF TGTGCCAGCAGCCAGCGGGAAGGAGTCACGGGAAACACCATATATTTT
15 . TRBJ2-1 TRBV19 TRBD2 CASSIGGRVGGEQFF TGTGCCAGTAGTATAGGCGGGAGGGTCGGGGGCGAGCAGTTCTTC
16 . TRBJ1-1 TRBV11-2 . CASSLTAGEGNTEAFF TGTGCCAGCAGCTTGACGGCAGGGGAAGGGAACACTGAAGCTTTCTTT
14 . TRBJ2-7 TRBV19 TRBD2 CASSVAGVSYEQYF TGTGCCAGTTCGGTAGCGGGAGTCTCCTACGAGCAGTACTTC
17 . TRBJ1-2 TRBV24-1 TRBD1 CATSDERPGQGNYGYTF TGTGCCACCAGTGATGAACGCCCGGGACAGGGTAATTATGGCTACACCTTC
12 few TRBJ2-1 TRBV24-1 TRBD1 CATGQGYNEQFF TGTGCCACCGGACAGGGCTACAATGAGCAGTTCTTC
14 . TRBJ2-7 TRBV6-2/TRBV6-3 . CASSYSRGPYEQYF TGTGCCAGCAGTTACTCGCGGGGTCCCTACGAGCAGTACTTC
17 . TRBJ1-2 TRBV6-1 TRBD1 CASSEAATGEGGYGYTF TGTGCCAGCAGTGAAGCGGCGACAGGGGAAGGGGGCTATGGCTACACCTTC
12 . TRBJ2-3 TRBV6-6 TRBD1 CASNTGEDTQYF TGTGCCAGCAATACAGGGGAAGATACGCAGTATTTT
11 . TRBJ2-7 TRBV24-1 . CATSGGHEQYF TGTGCCACCAGTGGTGGGCACGAGCAGTACTTC
12 . TRBJ2-1 TRBV7-8 . CASSHHVDEQFF TGTGCCAGCAGCCATCACGTAGATGAGCAGTTCTTC
14 . TRBJ2-5 TRBV21-1 . CASIPLAAQETQYF TGTGCCAGCATCCCTCTAGCGGCACAAGAGACCCAGTACTTC
13 once TRBJ2-1 TRBV7-3 TRBD2 CASAGGAYNEQFF TGTGCCAGCGCGGGGGGAGCCTACAATGAGCAGTTCTTC
13 . TRBJ2-1 TRBV10-3 TRBD1 CAISPSTGGNQFF TGTGCCATCAGCCCCTCGACAGGGGGGAATCAGTTCTTC
13 . TRBJ1-5 TRBV28 . CAIQGGGGQPQHF TGTGCCATACAGGGCGGGGGAGGTCAGCCCCAGCATTTT
12 once TRBJ2-1 TRBV24-1 TRBD2 CATSGREGKQFF TGTGCCACCAGTGGCCGGGAGGGCAAGCAGTTCTTC
17 . TRBJ1-1 TRBV18 TRBD1 CASSPPDRGGAFTEAFF TGTGCCAGCTCACCGCCGGACAGGGGGGGAGCGTTCACTGAAGCTTTCTTT
11 . TRBJ1-1 TRBV7-9 . CASSLNTEAFF TGTGCCAGCAGCCTCAACACTGAAGCTTTCTTT
15 . TRBJ2-5 TRBV28 TRBD2 CASSLRLAAQETQYF TGTGCCAGCAGTTTACGGCTAGCGGCACAAGAGACCCAGTACTTC
15 . TRBJ2-1 TRBV27 TRBD2 CASRGTSGGNNEQFF TGTGCCAGCAGAGGGACTAGCGGGGGAAACAATGAGCAGTTCTTC
20 once TRBJ2-2 TRBV13 . CASSLRPYETELRQTGELFF TGTGCCAGCAGCTTACGGCCTTATGAAACAGAGCTCCGACAGACCGGGGAGCTGTTTTTT
13 . TRBJ1-2 TRBV28 TRBD1 CASTVSGGYGYTF TGTGCCAGCACCGTGTCAGGGGGCTATGGCTACACCTTC
15 . TRBJ2-1 TRBV27 . CASTPLDSSYNEQFF TGTGCCAGCACCCCCCTGGACAGTTCCTACAATGAGCAGTTCTTC
13 once TRBJ2-7 TRBV6-5 . CASSYGTGNEQYF TGTGCCAGCAGTTACGGGACTGGGAACGAGCAGTACTTC
14 . TRBJ2-1 TRBV27 TRBD1 CASSPRTGVNEQFF TGTGCCAGCAGTCCACGGACAGGGGTAAATGAGCAGTTCTTC
13 once TRBJ2-7 TRBV6-1 . CASSEFRTYEQYF TGTGCCAGCAGTGAATTTCGTACCTACGAGCAGTACTTC
21 . TRBJ2-7 TRBV4-3 TRBD1 CASSHRTPGQGASTTFYEQYF TGCGCCAGCAGCCACCGGACTCCGGGACAGGGCGCATCGACTACCTTCTACGAGCAGTACTTC
16 . TRBJ2-7 TRBV3-1/TRBV3-2 TRBD2 CASSLQPAGGAYEQYF TGTGCCAGCAGCCTTCAGCCGGCGGGGGGTGCCTACGAGCAGTACTTC
16 . TRBJ2-1 TRBV6-2/TRBV6-3 TRBD2 CASSPITSGGYNEQFF TGTGCCAGCAGCCCTATCACTAGCGGGGGCTACAATGAGCAGTTCTTC
13 . TRBJ1-1 TRBV12-3/TRBV12-4 . CASTSTPNTEAFF TGTGCCAGCACCTCAACACCGAACACTGAAGCTTTCTTT
12 once TRBJ1-6 TRBV19 . CASSNRDLPLHF TGTGCCAGTAGTAACAGAGACCTCCCCCTCCACTTT
15 . TRBJ2-7 TRBV28 TRBD1 CASSLHGQGVGEQYF TGTGCCAGCAGTTTACACGGACAGGGGGTGGGCGAGCAGTACTTC
11 . TRBJ2-1 TRBV25-1 . CASSVGNEQFF TGTGCCAGCAGTGTCGGGAATGAGCAGTTCTTC
13 . TRBJ2-7 TRBV6-5 TRBD2 CAGRTSGIYEQYF TGTGCCGGCCGGACTAGCGGAATATACGAGCAGTACTTC
12 . TRBJ2-2 TRBV6-6 TRBD1 CASKTGVGELFF TGTGCCAGCAAGACAGGGGTAGGGGAGCTGTTTTTT
15 . TRBJ1-2 TRBV5-1 . CASSLVGGEGYGYTF TGCGCCAGCAGCTTGGTTGGGGGGGAAGGCTATGGCTACACCTTC
14 . TRBJ1-1 TRBV6-4 . CASKSSPRSGEAFF TGTGCCAGCAAATCATCTCCCCGTTCAGGGGAGGCTTTCTTT
12 . TRBJ2-4 TRBV19 TRBD1 CASSTGTGGRYF TGTGCCAGTAGTACAGGGACAGGCGGACGGTACTTC
14 . TRBJ2-5 TRBV10-3 TRBD2 CAISDLAGRETQYF TGTGCCATCAGTGACCTAGCGGGGAGGGAGACCCAGTACTTC
14 . TRBJ2-7 TRBV11-3 TRBD1 CASSNRDRGYEQYF TGTGCCAGCAGCAACCGGGACAGGGGATACGAGCAGTACTTC
15 . TRBJ1-1 TRBV28 . CASRPSRLLNTEAFF TGTGCCAGCAGGCCCTCGCGGCTCCTGAACACTGAAGCTTTCTTT
16 . TRBJ2-2 TRBV7-3 . CASSRGHQANTGELFF TGTGCCAGCAGCAGGGGACACCAAGCGAACACCGGGGAGCTGTTTTTT
16 . TRBJ2-1 TRBV2 . CASSEALGAPLYEQFF TGTGCCAGCAGTGAAGCGCTGGGGGCTCCGTTATATGAGCAGTTCTTC
13 . TRBJ2-2 TRBV30 . CAWSVSGAGELFF TGTGCCTGGAGTGTTTCGGGTGCCGGGGAGCTGTTTTTT